A selection of T cell receptor beta chains follows, all from one sample in a study of OX40 agonist ivuxolimab in advanced cancers. Sequenced by immunoSEQ multiplex PCR; TCRdb stores in-frame clones only, minus some. The data show 40,000 to 60,000 clones, 84% seen once. The input for sequencing was CD4+ or CD8+ T cells sorted from blood, taken in a trial of the OX40 agonist ivuxolimab. These TCRs come from an adult with an advanced solid tumor such as melanoma, head and neck, liver or kidney cancer. CDR3s include the opening cysteine and the closing phenylalanine or tryptophan. A D gene is named only where the DNA matches it firmly. Some rows have no size entry. The others give once, few or many, or a class for an expanded clone.

v_gene: TRBV13
d_gene: -
abundance: few
j_gene: TRBJ1-2
CDR3aa: CASSLDGQVYGYTF
CDR3nt: TGTGCCAGCAGCTTAGACGGGCAGGTCTATGGCTACACCTTC

v_gene: TRBV27
d_gene: TRBD2
abundance: -
j_gene: TRBJ2-7
CDR3aa: CASSLAGTSDQTIGYEQYF
CDR3nt: TGTGCCAGCAGTTTAGCCGGGACTAGCGATCAAACTATTGGGTACGAGCAGTACTTC

v_gene: TRBV28
d_gene: TRBD1
abundance: -
j_gene: TRBJ2-5
CDR3aa: CASRPGTAYQETQYF
CDR3nt: TGTGCCAGCCGTCCGGGGACAGCGTACCAAGAGACCCAGTACTTC

v_gene: TRBV19
d_gene: TRBD2
abundance: -
j_gene: TRBJ2-7
CDR3aa: CASSPLPRVAGGEQYF
CDR3nt: TGTGCCAGTAGCCCTCTCCCCCGGGTAGCGGGAGGCGAGCAGTACTTC

v_gene: TRBV18
d_gene: TRBD2
abundance: -
j_gene: TRBJ2-7
CDR3aa: CASSPRSGTAPYEQYF
CDR3nt: TGTGCCAGCTCACCACGAAGCGGGACCGCTCCCTACGAGCAGTACTTC

v_gene: TRBV5-4
d_gene: -
abundance: -
j_gene: TRBJ2-7
CDR3aa: CASSLAQGSMVAYEQYF
CDR3nt: TGTGCCAGCAGCTTGGCCCAGGGGAGTATGGTTGCCTACGAGCAGTACTTC

v_gene: TRBV2
d_gene: -
abundance: -
j_gene: TRBJ1-3
CDR3aa: CASSDPSHGNTIYF
CDR3nt: TGTGCCAGCAGTGATCCCAGCCATGGAAACACCATATATTTT

v_gene: TRBV5-1
d_gene: -
abundance: -
j_gene: TRBJ1-1
CDR3aa: CASSLVRGNTEAFF
CDR3nt: TGCGCCAGCAGCTTGGTACGTGGGAACACTGAAGCTTTCTTT

v_gene: TRBV27
d_gene: TRBD2
abundance: -
j_gene: TRBJ2-7
CDR3aa: CASTLLAGASYEQYF
CDR3nt: TGTGCCAGCACTTTACTAGCGGGAGCCTCCTACGAGCAGTACTTC

v_gene: TRBV6-6
d_gene: TRBD1
abundance: -
j_gene: TRBJ2-1
CDR3aa: CASIRQGTYNEQFF
CDR3nt: TGTGCCAGCATCAGACAGGGCACCTACAATGAGCAGTTCTTC

v_gene: TRBV5-5
d_gene: -
abundance: -
j_gene: TRBJ1-5
CDR3aa: CASSLGGHNSNQPQHF
CDR3nt: TGTGCCAGCAGCTTGGGGGGACACAATAGCAATCAGCCCCAGCATTTT

v_gene: TRBV6-6
d_gene: -
abundance: -
j_gene: TRBJ2-1
CDR3aa: CASSPGTYNEQFF
CDR3nt: TGTGCCAGCAGTCCGGGGACCTACAATGAGCAGTTCTTC

v_gene: TRBV28
d_gene: TRBD1
abundance: -
j_gene: TRBJ2-7
CDR3aa: CASSFYIGTVSEQYF
CDR3nt: TGTGCCAGCAGTTTCTACATAGGGACAGTATCCGAGCAGTACTTC

v_gene: TRBV11-2
d_gene: TRBD2
abundance: -
j_gene: TRBJ2-3
CDR3aa: CASSLESSGEQYF
CDR3nt: TGTGCCAGCAGCTTAGAATCTAGCGGTGAGCAGTATTTT

v_gene: TRBV27
d_gene: TRBD2
abundance: -
j_gene: TRBJ2-7
CDR3aa: CASSRGLAGSYSYEQYF
CDR3nt: TGTGCCAGCAGTAGGGGACTAGCGGGATCCTACTCCTACGAGCAGTACTTC

v_gene: TRBV7-8
d_gene: -
abundance: -
j_gene: TRBJ2-5
CDR3aa: CASSLGRIVGIQETQYF
CDR3nt: TGTGCCAGCAGCCTAGGGAGGATCGTTGGGATCCAAGAGACCCAGTACTTC

v_gene: TRBV6-4
d_gene: -
abundance: -
j_gene: TRBJ2-7
CDR3aa: CASMFGSRSCEQYF
CDR3nt: TGTGCCAGCATGTTTGGCTCTAGAAGTTGCGAGCAGTACTTC

v_gene: TRBV6-6
d_gene: TRBD1
abundance: -
j_gene: TRBJ2-7
CDR3aa: CASSYPETGEHEQYF
CDR3nt: TGTGCCAGCAGTTACCCGGAGACAGGGGAGCACGAGCAGTACTTC

v_gene: TRBV7-9
d_gene: TRBD2
abundance: medium-sized
j_gene: TRBJ2-1
CDR3aa: CASAASGTSSYNEQFF
CDR3nt: TGTGCCAGCGCGGCTAGCGGGACGAGCTCCTACAATGAGCAGTTCTTC

v_gene: TRBV15
d_gene: -
abundance: -
j_gene: TRBJ1-3
CDR3aa: CATSRGTGPRGNTIYF
CDR3nt: TGTGCCACCAGCAGAGGTACCGGGCCCCGGGGAAACACCATATATTTT

v_gene: TRBV19
d_gene: -
abundance: -
j_gene: TRBJ2-7
CDR3aa: CASSISPSYEQYF
CDR3nt: TGTGCCAGTAGTATATCTCCATCCTACGAGCAGTACTTC

v_gene: TRBV28
d_gene: -
abundance: -
j_gene: TRBJ1-2
CDR3aa: CASSLLSTARGGYTF
CDR3nt: TGTGCCAGCAGTTTACTTTCTACGGCTCGAGGTGGCTACACCTTC

v_gene: TRBV19
d_gene: TRBD1
abundance: -
j_gene: TRBJ1-2
CDR3aa: CASSRQGTYGYTF
CDR3nt: TGTGCCAGTTCTCGACAGGGTACCTATGGCTACACCTTC

v_gene: TRBV6-1
d_gene: -
abundance: -
j_gene: TRBJ2-5
CDR3aa: CASSESPLETQYF
CDR3nt: TGTGCCAGCAGTGAAAGCCCTTTGGAGACCCAGTACTTC

v_gene: TRBV7-2
d_gene: -
abundance: -
j_gene: TRBJ2-5
CDR3aa: CASSLGGSWYF
CDR3nt: TGTGCCAGCAGCTTGGGGGGATCCTGGTACTTC

v_gene: TRBV9
d_gene: -
abundance: -
j_gene: TRBJ1-5
CDR3aa: CASSDHPNSNQPQHF
CDR3nt: TGTGCCAGCAGCGACCATCCGAATAGCAATCAGCCCCAGCATTTT